This T cell receptor (beta chain) appears in the sequencing data of a study of T-cell memory formation after mild COVID-19. Broader study findings: There was a balanced CD4/CD8 profile in clones contracting day 15 to 85, and later expanders leaned CD4+. Contracting CD4+ clones sat mainly in CM and EM; CD8+ in EMRA.

This clonotype turned up a few times. Its antigen is not known. Constant-segment primers were used for 5'RACE, and the resulting TCR alpha and TCR beta cDNA libraries carried sample barcodes and UMIs. TCRdb passed the 5' RACE reads through MiXCR, listing each CDR3 protein once. The profile shows approximately 300,000 distinct CDR3 sequences, 15% of them singletons. Looked up from germline, CDR1 is SQVTM and CDR2 is ANQGSEA. Trimming at V came to 3 bases and at J to 5 bases, leaving 10 bases not matched to a gene. CDR3 length: 16 amino acids. This sequence joins TRBV29-1 and TRBJ2-3; TRBD1 matches at 11 bases. The TCR originated in a man aged 18 to 30 who had mild COVID-19 (a few samples of this study predate the infection). Cell type and time point are not known. The source material was PBMCs or a T cell subset sorted from them (not recorded which). The CDR3 loop reads CSVDVPGTGGIDTQYF. The CDR3 DNA reads TGCAGCGTTGACGTCCCCGGGACAGGGGGAATAGATACGCAGTATTTT.